One and the same sample provided the 21 T cell receptor beta chains below, sequenced in a study of post-analysis software for immune sequencing data. These TCRs are of unknown antigen specificity. Study results and limitations: A handful of TRBV segments (TRBV5-6, TRBV5-1 and TRBV20-1 among them) occurred more frequently in patients than in controls.

Unique-molecular-identifier-tagged TCR beta cDNA libraries were used. MiXCR, applied by TCRdb to the PCR reads, yields one record per CDR3 protein. The profile covers about 800,000 distinct CDR3 sequences, with approximately 30% appearing a single time and 0.5% to 0.6% taken by the ten largest. Sequencing was carried out using blood. The receptor source for this set is a girl between 10 and 17 years old with multiple sclerosis.

The chain carries TRBV6-6 and TRBJ2-7, with unresolved D. CDR1 is MNHNY, CDR2 SVGAGI, per germline (reference sequence). The V gene lost 7 bases and the J gene lost 3 bases, with 10 bases spanning the gap. The CDR3 has 12 amino acids. DNA of the CDR3: TGTGCCAGCACCGGCAGAAGCTACGAGCAGTACTTC. Amino acid sequence: CASTGRSYEQYF.

This chain joins TRBV29-1 and TRBJ2-3; D remains ambiguous. The CDR3 is 14 residues long. Trimming removed 6 bases at V and 9 bases at J, with 22 bases between. Germline CDR1 is SQVTM and CDR2 is ANQGSEA. CDR3 region: CSVATFRLPGTQYF. CDR3 DNA: TGCAGCGTCGCTACCTTTAGGCTACCCGGCACGCAGTATTTT.

The chain carries TRBV3-1 and TRBJ1-4; D unclear. The CDR3 is made up of 15 amino acids. Trimming took off 3 bases at V and 5 bases at J, with 13 bases between the two ends. CDR1 is LGHDT, CDR2 YNNKEL, per germline (reference sequence). The CDR3 sequence is CASSHDGVPNEKLFF. CDR3 nucleotides: TGTGCCAGCAGCCACGATGGAGTACCGAATGAAAAACTGTTTTTT.

The CDR3 sequence: CASSFGQAWGYGYTF. Written as DNA, the CDR3 is TGTGCCAGCAGCTTCGGACAGGCTTGGGGCTATGGCTACACCTTC. The chain is built from TRBV7-2 and TRBJ1-2, with 7 bases matching TRBD1. This CDR3 has 15 residues. The V gene's germline CDR1 is SGHTA and CDR2 FQGNSA. V was pared by 3 bases and J by 4 bases, with 8 bases of the junction left unmatched.

This clonotype was seen a few times. The rearrangement links TRBV20-1 to TRBJ2-7; 7 bases agree with TRBD2. The length of the CDR3 is 14 residues. CDR1 DFQATT and CDR2 SNEGSKA come from the germline V gene (reference sequence). Unmatched junction bases numbered 15, after V lost 7 bases and J lost 6 bases. The CDR3 here is CSDSPGGGDAEQYF. The DNA of the CDR3 is TGCAGTGATTCCCCTGGGGGGGGGGATGCCGAGCAGTACTTC.

This clonotype was recorded a few times. The chain has TRBV7-9 and TRBJ1-5; perhaps TRBD1 as D (5 bases). Trimming took off 5 bases at V and 2 bases at J, with 16 bases between the two ends. Germline CDR1 is SEHNR and CDR2 is FQNEAQ (reference sequence). The CDR3 is 16 amino acids. This CDR3 is CASSTGGLSGNQPQHF. As DNA, the CDR3 is TGTGCCAGCAGCACTGGGGGTCTCTCAGGCAATCAGCCCCAGCATTTT.

This clonotype was found a few times. The J gene is TRBJ1-2, the V gene TRBV28; 11 bases map to TRBD1. Germline-derived CDR1 and CDR2 are MDHEN and SYDVKM. V was clipped by 7 bases and J by 8 bases; unmatched bases: 9. This CDR3 has 14 residues. CDR3: CASIKWGTGGGYTF. For the CDR3, the DNA is TGTGCCAGCATTAAATGGGGGACAGGGGGAGGCTACACCTTC.

This clonotype showed up just a few times. Here the CDR3 DNA reads TGCGCCAGCAGCCAACGTTCACCCGGCCTAGGGTACGAGCAGTACTTC. Its protein product is CASSQRSPGLGYEQYF. V and J are TRBV4-3 and TRBJ2-7, with unresolved D. Trimming left V 2 bases short and J 4 bases short, with 18 bases between. Germline lookup yields CDR1 LGHNA and CDR2 YSLEER. The CDR3 consists of 16 residues.

This clonotype has a handful of counts. The rearrangement joins TRBV29-1 to TRBJ1-1, with 8 bases that match TRBD1. The junction had 13 bases not matched to a gene; V was cut back by 7 bases and J by 0 bases. The CDR3 has 16 residues. Germline V CDR1 and CDR2: SQVTM, ANQGSEA. The CDR3 nucleotides read TGCAGCGCACGACAGGGGTTGAGGGGAATGAACACTGAAGCTTTCTTT. Protein: CSARQGLRGMNTEAFF. The variable domain in full, with the rest retrieved from reference TRBV29-1 and TRBJ1-1, is SAVISQKPSRDICQRGTSLTIQCQVDSQVTMMFWYRQQPGQSLTLIATANQGSEATYESGFVIDKFPISRPNLTFSTLTVSNMSPEDSSIYLCSARQGLRGMNTEAFFGQGTRLTVV.

This clonotype showed up just a few times. This chain joins TRBV11-2 and TRBJ2-5; D unclear. The length of the CDR3 is 15 residues. The ends were cut back, 0 bases at V and 1 base at J, with 9 bases in the middle. The V gene's germline CDR1 is SGHAT and CDR2 FQNNGV. Here the CDR3 reads CASSLEWAGQETQYF. The CDR3 bases are TGTGCCAGCAGCTTAGAATGGGCAGGCCAAGAGACCCAGTACTTC. The full variable domain, completed using reference TRBV11-2 and TRBJ2-5, is EAGVAQSPRYKIIEKRQSVAFWCNPISGHATLYWYQQILGQGPKLLIQFQNNGVVDDSQLPKDRFSAERLKGVDSTLKIQPAKLEDSAVYLCASSLEWAGQETQYFGPGTRLLVL.

This clonotype has only a few counts. The V and J genes are TRBV4-3 and TRBJ2-2, with D possibly matching TRBD2 (6 bases). This CDR3 contains 15 residues. Per germline, CDR1 LGHNA and CDR2 YSLEER. The V and J ends lost 3 bases and 4 bases respectively, with 12 bases between them. The CDR3 loop is CASSQAGRPTGELFF. Here the CDR3 DNA reads TGCGCCAGCAGCCAGGCGGGACGACCCACCGGGGAGCTGTTTTTT.

The chain carries TRBV11-2 and TRBJ2-7; D unclear. The CDR3 loop spans 14 amino acids. Germline assignment: CDR1 SGHAT and CDR2 FQNNGV. V was trimmed by 2 bases and J by 1 base, leaving 9 bases between them. CDR3 sequence (DNA): TGTGCCAGCAGCTTACTAGATGGGTCCTACGAGCAGTACTTC. Protein product: CASSLLDGSYEQYF.

Only a few counts were recorded for this clonotype. This chain links TRBV6-6 with TRBJ2-5; weak D call: TRBD2 (6 bases). CDR1 MNHNY and CDR2 SVGAGI come from the germline V gene (reference sequence). CDR3 length: 15 amino acids. Between the trimmed V and J ends, which lost 0 bases and 4 bases, there was a span of 12 bases. This chain's CDR3 is CASSYSGGAGETQYF. The DNA of the CDR3 is TGTGCCAGCAGTTACTCAGGAGGGGCGGGAGAGACCCAGTACTTC.

This clonotype was observed a handful of times. The V and J genes are TRBV10-3 and TRBJ1-2; tentatively, D is TRBD1 (6 bases). Germline values: CDR1 ENHRY, CDR2 SYGVKD. The ends were cut back, 2 bases at V and 5 bases at J, with 15 bases in the middle. The CDR3 has 15 amino acids. The CDR3 DNA follows: TGTGCCATCAGTGAGCGTTGGACAGAAGATTATGGCTACACCTTC. It translates to CAISERWTEDYGYTF.

The V call is TRBV3-1, the J call TRBJ1-5; TRBD1 might be the D (6 bases). This CDR3 is built from 15 residues. The germline gives CDR1 LGHDT, CDR2 YNNKEL (reference sequence). The ends were cut back, 0 bases at V and 5 bases at J, with 11 bases in the middle. The CDR3 spells CASSQDAGTHQPQHF. The CDR3 nucleotides read TGTGCCAGCAGCCAAGATGCCGGGACACATCAGCCCCAGCATTTT.

This clonotype was observed a few times. The rearrangement links TRBV7-9 to TRBJ2-7; 9 nucleotides agree with TRBD1. There are 16 residues in the CDR3. Per germline, CDR1 SEHNR and CDR2 FQNEAQ (reference sequence). The V segment lost 4 bases and the J segment 2 bases; nucleotides outside the gene matches: 9. The CDR3 nucleotides are TGTGCCAGCAGCTCAGGGACAGGGAAGGATCCCTACGAGCAGTACTTC. This encodes CASSSGTGKDPYEQYF. Filled out from reference TRBV7-9 and TRBJ2-7, the complete variable domain reads DTGVSQNPRHKITKRGQNVTFRCDPISEHNRLYWYRQTLGQGPEFLTYFQNEAQLEKSRLLSDRFSAERPKGSFSTLEIQRTEQGDSAMYLCASSSGTGKDPYEQYFGPGTRLTVT.

There are a few counts of this clonotype. The V gene is TRBV4-3, the J gene TRBJ1-2, with TRBD1 identical over 10 bases. Germline loops: CDR1 LGHNA, CDR2 YSLEER. This CDR3 is built from 18 residues. V was pared by 4 bases and J by 4 bases, with 15 bases of the junction left unmatched. The CDR3 bases are TGCGCCAGCAGCCGGGGCCAGACCCGGGACAGGGGAGGCTATGGCTACACCTTC. This encodes CASSRGQTRDRGGYGYTF.

The V call is TRBV6-5, the J call TRBJ1-1; 8 bases are shared with TRBD1. The trim removed 5 bases at V and 6 bases at J, leaving 8 bases unmatched. Looked up from germline, CDR1 is MNHEY and CDR2 is SVGAGI. The CDR3 extends over 14 amino acids. The CDR3 reads CASSHADRGAEAFF. The CDR3 region has the DNA TGTGCCAGCAGTCACGCAGACAGGGGAGCTGAAGCTTTCTTT.

In its sample, this clonotype was seen a few times. This sequence joins TRBV7-2 and TRBJ2-6; D call uncertain. Germline-derived CDR1 and CDR2 are SGHTA and FQGNSA. CDR3 length: 16 residues. The V end lost 1 base, the J end lost 1 base, and 8 bases lay between the germline ends. For the CDR3, the DNA is TGTGCCAGCAGCTTAGGACCGCCTTCTGGGGCCAACGTCCTGACTTTC. Its translation is CASSLGPPSGANVLTF.

This clonotype was picked up a small number of times. The rearrangement links TRBV7-8 to TRBJ2-7, with 8 nucleotides matching TRBD2. The germline CDR1 and CDR2 sequences are SGHVS and FQNEAQ. The junction had 3 bases not matched to a gene; V was cut back by 0 bases and J by 2 bases. The CDR3 extends over 15 amino acids. CDR3 sequence (DNA): TGTGCCAGCAGCTTAGCTAGCGGGGCACCCTACGAGCAGTACTTC. It is translated as CASSLASGAPYEQYF.

This clonotype was seen more than once but under ten times. This chain connects TRBV20-1 to TRBJ2-7; TRBD1 might be the D (6 bases). CDR1 is DFQATT and CDR2 is SNEGSKA in the germline V gene (reference sequence). The germline V and J ends were trimmed by 5 bases and 9 bases, with 26 bases remaining between them. The CDR3 totals 15 residues. CDR3 protein: CSAPIGQLSYEWQYF. DNA of the CDR3: TGCAGTGCTCCTATTGGACAGTTATCTTACGAGTGGCAGTACTTC.